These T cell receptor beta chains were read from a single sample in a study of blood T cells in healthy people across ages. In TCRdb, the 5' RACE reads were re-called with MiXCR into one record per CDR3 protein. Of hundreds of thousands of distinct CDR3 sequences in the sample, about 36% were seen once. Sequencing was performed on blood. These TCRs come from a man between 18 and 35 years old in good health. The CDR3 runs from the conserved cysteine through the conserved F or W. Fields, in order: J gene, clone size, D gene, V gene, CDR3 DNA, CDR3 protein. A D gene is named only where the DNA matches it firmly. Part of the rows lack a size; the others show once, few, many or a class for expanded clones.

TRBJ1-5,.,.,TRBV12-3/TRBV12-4,TGTGCCAGCAGTTCCGGGACTAAAGATCAGCCCCAGCATTTT,CASSSGTKDQPQHF
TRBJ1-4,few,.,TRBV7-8,TGTGCCAGCAAAAGGCTCGCAACTAATGAAAAACTGTTTTTT,CASKRLATNEKLFF
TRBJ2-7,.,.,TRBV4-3,TGCGCCAGCAGCCAAGATTACGGGACACTACACTACGAGCAGTACTTC,CASSQDYGTLHYEQYF
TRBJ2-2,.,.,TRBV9,TGTGCCAGCAGCACCTATTCGAACACCGGGGAGCTGTTTTTT,CASSTYSNTGELFF
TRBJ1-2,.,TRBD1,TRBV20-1,TGCAGTGCTAGAGAACTCGACAGGGGCTATGGCTACACCTTC,CSARELDRGYGYTF
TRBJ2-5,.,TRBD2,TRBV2,TGTGCCAGCAGGCAAGGACTAGCGGATTACAATGAGCAGTACTTC,CASRQGLADYNEQYF
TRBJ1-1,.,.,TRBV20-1,TGCAGTGCTCATGCCCCGGGAGGGAACACTGAAGCTTTCTTT,CSAHAPGGNTEAFF
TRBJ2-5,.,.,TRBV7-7,TGTGCTAGCAGCTTAGGAGAGGGGGTCGATGAGCAGTACTTC,CASSLGEGVDEQYF
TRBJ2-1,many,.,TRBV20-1,TGCAGTGCTAGAGATATACTGTACAATGAGCAGTTCTTC,CSARDILYNEQFF
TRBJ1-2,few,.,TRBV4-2,TGTGCCAGCAGCCAAGATCAGAGCGAAGACAGTCTAGGTTACACCTTC,CASSQDQSEDSLGYTF
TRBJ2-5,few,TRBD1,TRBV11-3,TGTGCCAGCAGCAGCCGGACAGGAATAAGAGCCAATGAGCAGTACTTC,CASSSRTGIRANEQYF
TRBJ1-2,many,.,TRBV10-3,TGTGCCATCCGGGACGCCGCCGAAACTAACTATGGCTACACCTTC,CAIRDAAETNYGYTF
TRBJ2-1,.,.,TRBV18,TGTGCCAGCTCACCAGCTACGGATTCCTACAATGAGCAGTTCTTC,CASSPATDSYNEQFF
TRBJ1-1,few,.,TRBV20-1,TGCAGTGCTAGGATGAGGGGCACTGAAGCTTTCTTT,CSARMRGTEAFF
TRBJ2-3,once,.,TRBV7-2,TGTGCCAGCAGCCGCGCTCCCTCGGGGTACACCACAGATACGCAGTATTTT,CASSRAPSGYTTDTQYF
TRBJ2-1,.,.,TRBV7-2,TGTGCCAGCACTAGAAGCCGGACTAATAATGAGCAGTTCTTC,CASTRSRTNNEQFF
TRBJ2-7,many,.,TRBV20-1,TGCAGTGCTAGACTACCGGACGACCGCTGGGGCGAGCAGTACTTC,CSARLPDDRWGEQYF
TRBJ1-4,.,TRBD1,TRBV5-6,TGTGCCAGCAGCTTGGCCGGGACAGGGTCGGATGAAAAACTGTTTTTT,CASSLAGTGSDEKLFF
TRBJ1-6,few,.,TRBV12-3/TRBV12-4,TGTGCCAGCAGTTTGACCTTTACTTGGGGTAATTCACCCCTCCACTTT,CASSLTFTWGNSPLHF
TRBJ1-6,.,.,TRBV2,TGTGCCAGCAACCGAGCTAGTGGACGAGGGCATTCACCCCTCCACTTT,CASNRASGRGHSPLHF